This TCR beta chain appears in the sequencing data of a study of cytomegalovirus exposure and HLA in healthy donors listed by TCRdb under 2017. Regarding the study in general: According to an earlier analysis of 550 to 700 of the donors, 150 million to 200 million T cells yielded 95 million to 140 million unique TCR beta sequences and approximately 280 Gb of sequence data. Donor age, sex, ethnicity and CMV serostatus were compiled alongside the repertoire data. A later analysis re-analyzed previously published TCR beta repertoires from roughly 600 donors and added high-resolution HLA genotyping to study TCR occurrence patterns. In the later analysis, no new phenotypic data were used to find candidate immune exposures; instead, reliance was placed on TCR beta sequences and their occurrence across donors. Several DR-DQ haplotypes were handled as single units for association and clustering because linkage in the cohort was strong. HLA typing covered class I and class II loci at four-digit resolution. All discovery cohort repertoires had been generated using a single sequencing platform. On average, over 200,000 unique TCR beta nucleotide sequences were sequenced per donor among more than 350 genotyped donors of the cohort, with 15% to 20% of those sequences being non-productive. Typing coverage differed by locus: A, B, C, DRB1 and DQB1 were typed in about 620-630 donors, DQA1 in about 500, DPA1 in some 610, and DPB1 in 472. To decide whether each TCR beta V gene segment behaved as functional or pseudogenic, an earlier analysis of nearly 600 of the donors relied on high-throughput TCR beta sequencing. The genetic ancestry cluster associated with self-reported Caucasian donors included over 65% of the roughly 400 genotyped donors. To predict cytomegalovirus infection status, the study brought together high-throughput TCR immunosequencing, statistical association of individual TCRs with disease status, and machine learning. A later genetic analysis used genome-wide SNP genotypes for about 60% of the roughly 700 donors, treating that subset as a discovery cohort. The study aimed to test whether cataloging public T cell receptors could reveal signatures of past pathogen exposure. The T cell repertoires of some 700 subjects were profiled by immunosequencing and related to cytomegalovirus serostatus. An early release covering roughly 600 HLA-typed donors comprised roughly 300 gigabases of sequencing data and 85 million to 100 million unique TCR sequences. Along with the roughly 700-subject first cohort, a separate validation cohort of over a hundred different subjects was used. Study-wide findings and limitations: According to a later analysis, TCR association rates differed among HLA loci, with DRB1 alleles showing the most associated TCRs and HLA-C alleles showing the fewest. In a later genetic analysis, fewer N-insertions in productive TCRs were reported among donors in an Asian-associated ancestry cluster than the approximately 710-donor mean. At a false discovery rate of 0.05, a later analysis linked roughly 17,000 TCR beta sequences to specific HLA alleles. According to the authors, the approach could potentially be generalized to other disease states and immunological phenotypes. In a later analysis, HLA-associated TCR beta chains were found to be more clonally expanded and to have lower generation probabilities than equally common non-associated chains. While some public TCRs were present in many individuals, most TCR sequences turned up only very rarely across donors. A further reported finding was that TCR beta sequences accurately predicted the HLA-A and HLA-B alleles for most subjects in the first cohort. The earlier analysis of approximately 560 of the donors excluded some 15 rarely observed V segments, including chromosome 9 orphons, because counts were too low. Immune exposure information for the cohort was limited to CMV serostatus. Some IMGT-functional V segments, including TRBV6-2 and TRBV6-3, could not be distinguished by the 87-base-pair reads and were therefore excluded. A cluster of highly shared sequence variants was judged likely to be a technical artifact of the sequencing pipeline. Correlated functional status among segregating V segments might reflect linkage disequilibrium, but an unknown experimental factor could not be ruled out. In an earlier analysis of fewer than 700 of the donors, most TCR beta V segments appeared in productive rearrangements about 87% or about 30% of the time, broadly matching IMGT annotations. Because HLA typing was missing for some donors at each locus, association tests included only the typed subset. The presence/absence analyses assumed that sequencing depth was roughly uniform across donors, and that assumption may not be true. Assigning TCR associations to individual alleles was difficult when HLA alleles, especially DR and DQ, strongly co-occurred. The classifier was reported to diagnose cytomegalovirus status with high specificity and sensitivity in both the original cohort and the validation cohort. In a later analysis, most CMV-associated TCR beta chains were found to appear HLA-restricted, with HLA associations seemingly driven largely by CMV exposure. An association between a missense DCLRE1C variant and V-gene and J-gene trimming of TCR beta chains was found in a later genetic analysis and replicated in an independent cohort. In the study, around 160 TCR beta chains were listed as associated with cytomegalovirus. In vitro tests confirmed that a few of the cytomegalovirus-associated TCR beta chains recognize cytomegalovirus antigens. Only TCR beta chains were sequenced in this cohort, and the absence of alpha or paired-chain data limited detectable features. In a later analysis, several top co-occurrence clusters were reported to appear linked to parvovirus B19, influenza, CMV and Epstein-Barr virus.

The library came from the immunoSEQ multiplex PCR assay. A mixture of 60 forward primers for TCR Vbeta segments and 13 reverse primers for TCR Jbeta segments was used in the multiplex PCR. The CDR3 region of rearranged TCR beta genes was amplified from genomic DNA by a multiplex PCR assay. The amplified TCR beta libraries were sequenced on the Illumina HiSeq System as 87-base-pair reads. Per the original workflow: A later analysis counted 65 million to 90 million unique TCR beta chains across the approximately 700 repertoires, and roughly 9.9 million of these chains were shared by at least two donors. Raw reads were error-corrected and collapsed into unique sequences by a nearest-neighbor algorithm in which closely related sequences were merged to remove PCR and sequencing errors. Alignment of CDR3 sequences to IMGT reference sequences was used to assign V, D and J gene segments. For a sequence to be retained, a match of at least six nucleotides was required to both a V gene segment and a J gene segment. A rearrangement counted as productive if the CDR3 had no stop codons and remained in frame with V and J, and every other rearrangement counted as non-productive. Following IMGT convention, CDR3 was defined as the stretch from the second conserved V-encoded cysteine to the conserved J-encoded phenylalanine. In an earlier analysis of roughly 610 of the donors, sequences lacking an unambiguous match to a single V gene segment were excluded. An earlier analysis of a few hundred of the donors called V segments functional above 56.7% productive rearrangements and segregating when the between-donor standard deviation exceeded 5%. To diagnose cytomegalovirus status from the catalog of TCR beta chain sequences, a statistical classification framework was built. V and J gene assignment, in a later analysis, came from comparing TCR nucleotide sequences with IMGT/GENE-DB human TR gene sequences. A later analysis assigned CDR3 sequences and most-parsimonious VDJ recombination scenarios with the TCRdist pipeline. In a later analysis, each TCR beta chain was defined by its CDR3 amino acid sequence together with its V-gene family, and reads lacking a unique V-gene family were excluded. As a way to deal with suspected cross-contamination and a sequencing artifact, a later analysis dropped over 550 nucleotide sequences that were highly shared and had low generation probability. A later analysis calculated a clonal expansion index for each public chain from normalized within-repertoire ranks of inferred template counts. In a later analysis, generation probabilities were computed with a VDJ recombination model fitted to out-of-frame rearrangements, and the resulting probabilities were checked against IGoR. In a later analysis, TCR-TCR, TCR-HLA and TCR-CMV co-occurrence was scored with hypergeometric tests, and a repertoire-size bias correction was applied to TCR pairs. To estimate false discovery rates, a later analysis permuted the HLA or CMV assignments 20 times. In a later analysis, co-occurring TCRs were grouped with DBSCAN, and TCRdist sequence similarity was added when clustering was performed within HLA-allele-positive subsets. Repertoires with fewer than 30,000 or more than 120,000 public chains, plus five repertoires with anomalous nucleotide sharing, were excluded from co-occurrence clustering. TCRdb took over this immuneACCESS table, retaining in-frame rearrangements with V and J assigned. Such tables are incomplete; in checked studies, under half of the missing clones stem from an unresolved V gene, and the remainder is unexplained. V and J calls and clone size are those listed in that table; D and trimming were worked out from the DNA. This sample gives around 120,000 clones in total; 15% of them show up just once. The leading ten clones occupy about 2% of the sample.

The cohort consisted of some 730 healthy bone marrow donors. Cohort members were all nominally healthy when sampled, although unrecorded immune exposures were likely present. The donor tested CMV seronegative, placing the donor among the 350 or so seronegative members of the cohort. Every donor gave a peripheral blood sample, and the peripheral blood mononuclear cells from that sample were used for TCR beta sequencing. The Qiagen DNeasy Blood Extraction Kit was used to extract genomic DNA from the blood cell samples. A few counts support this clone. Its antigen remains undetermined. One end of the junction varies from germline; a read error may be responsible. Looking up the germline V gene yields CDR1 MRHNA and CDR2 SNTAGT. Reading from cysteine to phenylalanine, the CDR3 counts 15 amino acids. The read is trimmed to its CDR3 DNA, 45 bases read in frame from base 1.

The receptor was isolated from a woman younger than 30 in good health and CMV-seronegative. The sequencing sample was made of PBMCs. Recombination connected TRBV6-4 to TRBJ2-3, with 7 central nucleotides matching TRBD2. The nucleotides are TGTGCCAGCCGTGAAAGGCAGGGAGGGACAGATACGCAGTATTTT. It translates to CASRERQGGTDTQYF.